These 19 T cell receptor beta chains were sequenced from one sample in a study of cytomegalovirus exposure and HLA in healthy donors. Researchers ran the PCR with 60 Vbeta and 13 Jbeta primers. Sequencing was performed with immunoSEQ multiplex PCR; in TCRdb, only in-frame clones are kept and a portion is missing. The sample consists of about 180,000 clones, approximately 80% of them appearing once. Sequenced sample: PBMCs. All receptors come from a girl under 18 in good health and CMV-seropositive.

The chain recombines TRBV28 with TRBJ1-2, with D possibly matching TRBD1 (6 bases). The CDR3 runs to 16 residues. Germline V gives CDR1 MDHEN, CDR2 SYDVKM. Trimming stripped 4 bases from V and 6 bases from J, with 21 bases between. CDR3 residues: CASSSYYRVVAHGYTF. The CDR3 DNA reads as TGTGCCAGCAGTTCATACTACAGGGTAGTGGCCCATGGCTACACCTTC.

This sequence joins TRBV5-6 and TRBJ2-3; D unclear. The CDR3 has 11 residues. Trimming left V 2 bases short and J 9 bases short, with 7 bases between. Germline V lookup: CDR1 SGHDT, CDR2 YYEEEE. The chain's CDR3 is CASSFGSTQYF. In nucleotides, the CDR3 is TGTGCCAGCAGCTTCGGTTCGACGCAGTATTTT.

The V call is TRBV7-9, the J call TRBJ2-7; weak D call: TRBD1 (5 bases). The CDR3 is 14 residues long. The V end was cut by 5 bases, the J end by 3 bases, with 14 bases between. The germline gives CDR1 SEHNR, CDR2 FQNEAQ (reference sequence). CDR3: CASSRSGIVYEQYF. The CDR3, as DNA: TGTGCCAGCAGCCGCTCAGGGATCGTCTACGAGCAGTACTTC.

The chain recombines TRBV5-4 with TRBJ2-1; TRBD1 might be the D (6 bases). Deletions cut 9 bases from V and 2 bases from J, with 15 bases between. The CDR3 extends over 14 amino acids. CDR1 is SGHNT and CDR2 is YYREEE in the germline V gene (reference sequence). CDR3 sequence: CATSDSSPYNEQFF. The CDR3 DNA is TGTGCCACCTCGGACAGCTCGCCCTACAATGAGCAGTTCTTC. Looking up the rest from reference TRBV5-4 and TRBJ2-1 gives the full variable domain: ETGVTQSPTHLIKTRGQQVTLRCSSQSGHNTVSWYQQALGQGPQFIFQYYREEENGRGNFPPRFSGLQFPNYSSELNVNALELDDSALYLCATSDSSPYNEQFFGPGTRLTVL.

CDR3 sequence reads: CASSPPNPGNYGYTF. DNA of the CDR3: TGCGCCAGCAGCCCCCCAAATCCAGGGAACTATGGCTACACCTTC. The rearrangement uses TRBV4-1 and TRBJ1-2, with D tentatively TRBD1 (5 bases). Trimming cost V 4 bases and J 2 bases, with 14 bases left between them. The CDR3 has 15 residues. Germline V CDR1 and CDR2: MGHRA, YSYEKL.

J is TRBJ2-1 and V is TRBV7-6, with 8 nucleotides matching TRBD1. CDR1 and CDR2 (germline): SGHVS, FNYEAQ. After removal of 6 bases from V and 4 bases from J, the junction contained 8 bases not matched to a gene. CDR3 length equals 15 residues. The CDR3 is CASRTGQGSYNEQFF. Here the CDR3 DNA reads TGTGCCAGCAGGACCGGACAGGGCTCATACAATGAGCAGTTCTTC.

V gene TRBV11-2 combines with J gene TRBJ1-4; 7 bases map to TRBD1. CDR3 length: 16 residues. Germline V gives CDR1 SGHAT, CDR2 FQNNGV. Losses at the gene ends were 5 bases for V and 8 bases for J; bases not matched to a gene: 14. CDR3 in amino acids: CASSPDRTGGTEKLFF. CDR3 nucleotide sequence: TGTGCCAGCAGCCCCGACCGGACAGGAGGGACGGAAAAACTGTTTTTT.

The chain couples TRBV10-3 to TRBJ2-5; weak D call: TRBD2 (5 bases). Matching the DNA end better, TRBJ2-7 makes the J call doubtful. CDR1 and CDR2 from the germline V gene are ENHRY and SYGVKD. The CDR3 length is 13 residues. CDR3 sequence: CAIRSGTPYEQYF. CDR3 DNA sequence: TGTGCCATCAGGAGCGGTACTCCCTACGAGCAGTACTTC.

CDR3 DNA sequence: TGTGCCAGCAGTTACTCGGGACACCTCAACTATGGCTACACCTTC. This codes for CASSYSGHLNYGYTF. The V and J genes are TRBV6-5 and TRBJ1-2, with D perhaps matching TRBD1 (6 bases). This CDR3 has 15 amino acids. Per the germline V gene, CDR1 is MNHEY and CDR2 is SVGAGI. Trimming took off 0 bases at V and 2 bases at J, with 10 bases between the two ends.

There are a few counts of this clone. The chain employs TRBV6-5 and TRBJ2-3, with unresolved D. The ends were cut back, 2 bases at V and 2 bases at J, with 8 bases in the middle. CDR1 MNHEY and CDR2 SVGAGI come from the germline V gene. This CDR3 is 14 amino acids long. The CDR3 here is CASSYGGTTDTQYF. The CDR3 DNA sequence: TGTGCCAGCAGTTACGGCGGAACCACAGATACGCAGTATTTT.

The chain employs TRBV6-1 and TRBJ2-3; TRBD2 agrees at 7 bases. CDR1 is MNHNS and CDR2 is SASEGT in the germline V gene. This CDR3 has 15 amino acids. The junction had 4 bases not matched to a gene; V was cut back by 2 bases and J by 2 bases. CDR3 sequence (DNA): TGTGCCAGCAGTGAATTAGCGGGCGCCACAGATACGCAGTATTTT. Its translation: CASSELAGATDTQYF.

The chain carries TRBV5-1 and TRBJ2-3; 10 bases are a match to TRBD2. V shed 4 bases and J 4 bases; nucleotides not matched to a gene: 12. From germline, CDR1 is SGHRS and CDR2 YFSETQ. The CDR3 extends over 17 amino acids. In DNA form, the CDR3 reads TGCGCCAGCAGCGCCTCCCGAGCGGGAGGGCCGTCAGATACGCAGTATTTT. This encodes CASSASRAGGPSDTQYF.

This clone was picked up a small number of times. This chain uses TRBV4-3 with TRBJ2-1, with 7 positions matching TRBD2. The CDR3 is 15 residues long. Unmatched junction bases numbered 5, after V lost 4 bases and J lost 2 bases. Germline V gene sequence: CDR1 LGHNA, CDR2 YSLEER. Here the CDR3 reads CASSRAGSPYNEQFF. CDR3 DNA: TGCGCCAGCAGCCGAGCGGGGAGTCCCTACAATGAGCAGTTCTTC.

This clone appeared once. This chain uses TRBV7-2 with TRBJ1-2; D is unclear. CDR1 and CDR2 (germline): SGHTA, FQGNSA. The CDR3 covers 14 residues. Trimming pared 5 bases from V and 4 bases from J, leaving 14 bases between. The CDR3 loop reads CASSISRETYGYTF. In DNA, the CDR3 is TGTGCCAGCAGCATATCACGGGAAACCTATGGCTACACCTTC.

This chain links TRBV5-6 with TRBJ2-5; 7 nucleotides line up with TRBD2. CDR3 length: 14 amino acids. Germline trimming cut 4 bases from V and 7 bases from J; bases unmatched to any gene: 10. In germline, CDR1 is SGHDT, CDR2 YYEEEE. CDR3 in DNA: TGTGCCAGCAGCAGCGGGACTCACCGCGGGACCCAGTACTTC. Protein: CASSSGTHRGTQYF.

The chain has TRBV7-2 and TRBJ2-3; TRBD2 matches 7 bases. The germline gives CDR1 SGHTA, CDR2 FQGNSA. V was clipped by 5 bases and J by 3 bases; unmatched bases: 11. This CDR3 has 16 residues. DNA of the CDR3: TGTGCCAGCAGCCTAATCGGGAGTAGCGGGACAGATACGCAGTATTTT. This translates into CASSLIGSSGTDTQYF.

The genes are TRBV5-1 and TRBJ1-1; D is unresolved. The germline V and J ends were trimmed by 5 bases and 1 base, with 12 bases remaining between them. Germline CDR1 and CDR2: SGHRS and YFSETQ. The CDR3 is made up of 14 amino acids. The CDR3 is CASRYRDTNTEAFF. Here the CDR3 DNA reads TGCGCCAGCAGGTATCGGGATACGAACACTGAAGCTTTCTTT.

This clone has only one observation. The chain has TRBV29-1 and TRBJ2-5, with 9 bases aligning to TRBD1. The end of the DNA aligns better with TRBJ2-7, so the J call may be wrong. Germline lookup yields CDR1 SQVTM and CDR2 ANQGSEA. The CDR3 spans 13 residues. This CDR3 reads CSVVDGTGYEQYF. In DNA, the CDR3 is TGCAGCGTTGTCGATGGGACAGGGTACGAGCAGTACTTC.

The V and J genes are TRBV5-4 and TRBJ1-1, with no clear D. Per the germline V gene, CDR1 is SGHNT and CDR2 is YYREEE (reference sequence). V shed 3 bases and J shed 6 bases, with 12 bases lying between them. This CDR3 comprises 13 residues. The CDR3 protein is CASSWVSDPEAFF. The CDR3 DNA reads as TGTGCCAGCAGCTGGGTCAGCGATCCTGAAGCTTTCTTT.